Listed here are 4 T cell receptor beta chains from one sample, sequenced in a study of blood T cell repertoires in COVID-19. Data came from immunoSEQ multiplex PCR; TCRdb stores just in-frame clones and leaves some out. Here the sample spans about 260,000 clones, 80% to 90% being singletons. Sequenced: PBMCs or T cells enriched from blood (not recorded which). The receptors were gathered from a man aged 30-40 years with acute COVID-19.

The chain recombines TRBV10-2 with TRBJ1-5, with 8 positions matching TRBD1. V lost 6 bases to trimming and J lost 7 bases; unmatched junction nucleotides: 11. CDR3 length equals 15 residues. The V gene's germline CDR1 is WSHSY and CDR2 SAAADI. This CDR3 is CASSVSGQGTQPQHF. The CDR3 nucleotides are TGCGCCAGCAGCGTAAGTGGACAGGGAACCCAGCCCCAGCATTTT.

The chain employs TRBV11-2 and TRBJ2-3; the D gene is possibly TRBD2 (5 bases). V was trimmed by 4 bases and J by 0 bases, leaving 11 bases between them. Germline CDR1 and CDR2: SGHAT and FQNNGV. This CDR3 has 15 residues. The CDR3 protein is CASSSGLHSTDTQYF. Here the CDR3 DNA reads TGTGCCAGCAGCTCCGGACTGCATAGCACAGATACGCAGTATTTT.

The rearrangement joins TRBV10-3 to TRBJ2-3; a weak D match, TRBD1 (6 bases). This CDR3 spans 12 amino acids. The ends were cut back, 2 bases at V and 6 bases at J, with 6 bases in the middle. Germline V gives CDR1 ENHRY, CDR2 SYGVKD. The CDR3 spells CAISERGDTQYF. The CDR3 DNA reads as TGTGCCATCAGTGAGAGGGGGGATACGCAGTATTTT.

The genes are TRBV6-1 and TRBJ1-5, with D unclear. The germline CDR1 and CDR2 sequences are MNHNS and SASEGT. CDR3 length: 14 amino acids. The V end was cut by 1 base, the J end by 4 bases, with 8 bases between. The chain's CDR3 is CASSEVQPNQPQHF. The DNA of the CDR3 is TGTGCCAGCAGTGAAGTACAGCCTAATCAGCCCCAGCATTTT.